This TCR beta chain originates from a study of shared clonotypes between healthy human individuals. An assay was performed, and its level was deep. Some clones are missing from TCRdb's copy, which holds only in-frame ones; the method was immunoSEQ multiplex PCR. Among under 750,000 clones listed, approximately 72% were seen once. Germline V CDR1 and CDR2: SNHLY, FYNNEI. The CDR3 covers 15 residues. Unmatched junction bases numbered 8, after V lost 7 bases and J lost 6 bases. This clone was counted only a few times. Its antigen remains unknown. Overall study findings and caveats: Large depth notwithstanding, sorted-subset sequencing proved incomplete by rarefaction.

This receptor was taken from a woman in her thirties in good health. The sequenced sample was memory CD4+ T cells sorted from blood. Subset meaning: CD45RA-negative fraction. This chain links TRBV2 with TRBJ1-4; 10 nucleotides align to TRBD1. The CDR3 sequence: CASTLLGTGDEKLFF. The DNA for the CDR3 is TGTGCCAGCACCCTCTTGGGGACAGGGGATGAAAAACTGTTTTTT.